This T cell receptor (beta chain) comes out of a study of T cells in Graves' hyperthyroidism and ophthalmopathy. Deletions cut 5 bases from V and 0 bases from J, with 14 bases between. Looked up from germline, CDR1 is SQVTM and CDR2 is ANQGSEA. The CDR3 has 15 residues. Patients between 18 and 65 years old had hyperthyroidism, newly diagnosed and lasting under 2 months. For the diagnoses, clinical symptoms, serum thyroxine and TRAb, thyroid ultrasound and orbital computed tomography were used. The PBMCs studied were ones that came from 10 ml fresh peripheral blood. TCR beta CDR3 regions were amplified from RNA transcripts. First-round RT-PCR targeting the TCR CDR3 was performed with the HTBI primer set. MiXCR, run by TCRdb on the multiplex PCR reads, gives a single entry per CDR3 protein. Of about 340,000 distinct CDR3 sequences listed, 15% to 20% are singletons. The table lists this clonotype with a few counts.

The sequenced material came from blood. The chain links TRBV29-1 to TRBJ1-3; D gene unclear. The source of this sequence is a woman aged 50 to 65 with Graves' hyperthyroidism. The CDR3 DNA is TGCAGCGTTAGCGTTCTGGGAACCTCTGGAAACACCATATATTTT. Encoded protein: CSVSVLGTSGNTIYF.